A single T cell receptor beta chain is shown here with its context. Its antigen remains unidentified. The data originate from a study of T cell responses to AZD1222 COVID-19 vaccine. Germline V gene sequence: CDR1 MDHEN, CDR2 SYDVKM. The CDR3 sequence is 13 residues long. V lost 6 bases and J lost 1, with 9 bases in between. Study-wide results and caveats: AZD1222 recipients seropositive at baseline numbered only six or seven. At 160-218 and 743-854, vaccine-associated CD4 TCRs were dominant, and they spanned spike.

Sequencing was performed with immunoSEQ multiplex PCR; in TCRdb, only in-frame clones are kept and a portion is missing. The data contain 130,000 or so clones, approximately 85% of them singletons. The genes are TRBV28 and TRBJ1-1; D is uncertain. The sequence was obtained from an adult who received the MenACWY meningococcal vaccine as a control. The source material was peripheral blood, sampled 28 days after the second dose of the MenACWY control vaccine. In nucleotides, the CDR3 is TGTGCCAGCAGCAGTCCACAGAACACTGAAGCTTTCTTT. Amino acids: CASSSPQNTEAFF.